This passage covers 10 T cell receptor beta chains from one sample sequenced in a study of T cell responses to AZD1222 COVID-19 vaccine. Generated by immunoSEQ multiplex PCR, the TCRdb table keeps only in-frame clones and is missing some. Here the sample spans about 130,000 clones, 94% being singletons. The material was peripheral blood, obtained on day 0 of AZD1222 vaccination. The receptor source for this set is an adult in good health.

The chain joins TRBV19 to TRBJ2-7; unclear D gene. Trimming left V 3 bases short and J 0 bases short, with 12 bases between. CDR3 size: 15 residues. Germline V CDR1 and CDR2: LNHDA, SQIVND (reference sequence). In DNA, the CDR3 is TGTGCCAGTAGTATGACAAGCTACAGCTCCTACGAGCAGTACTTC. Translating it yields CASSMTSYSSYEQYF.

This sequence joins TRBV7-2 and TRBJ1-4; TRBD1 matches at 8 bases. V lost 4 bases to trimming and J lost 3 bases; unmatched junction nucleotides: 4. This CDR3 region has 15 residues. CDR1 is SGHTA, CDR2 FQGNSA, per germline. The CDR3, as DNA: TGTGCCAGCAGCTCCCAGGGGGCAGCTAATGAAAAACTGTTTTTT. This sequence encodes CASSSQGAANEKLFF.

This clone was seen just once. The chain carries TRBV28 and TRBJ2-3; D tentatively reads TRBD1 or TRBD2 (5 bases each). Between the trimmed V and J ends, which lost 2 bases and 1 base, there was a span of 13 bases. From germline, CDR1 is MDHEN and CDR2 SYDVKM. There are 16 residues in the CDR3. The CDR3 DNA is TGTGCCAGCAGTTTACCCCCCGGGGCAGGCACAGATACGCAGTATTTT. Translating it yields CASSLPPGAGTDTQYF.

This clone was picked up one time. The chain combines TRBV3-1 (or the pseudogene TRBV3-2) with TRBJ1-2; D gene uncertain. V was trimmed by 0 bases and J by 8 bases, leaving 13 bases between them. CDR3 size: 14 residues. Germline loops: CDR1 LGHDT, CDR2 YNNKEL (reference sequence). CDR3 nucleotide sequence: TGTGCCAGCAGCCAAGATCTGGGTAGGGTCGGCTACACCTTC. It yields the protein CASSQDLGRVGYTF.

The chain couples TRBV28 to TRBJ2-3; D may be TRBD2 (5 bases). CDR3 length: 15 amino acids. V shed 3 bases and J shed 2 bases, with 12 bases lying between them. Germline V gene data show CDR1 as MDHEN and CDR2 as SYDVKM. The CDR3 nucleotides are TGTGCCAGCAGTTTTTACCCAGACTACACAGATACGCAGTATTTT. Translating gives CASSFYPDYTDTQYF.

The chain recombines TRBV30 with TRBJ1-3; D is unresolved. The CDR3 loop spans 11 amino acids. Germline loops: CDR1 GTSNPN, CDR2 SVGIG (reference sequence). Trimming removed 5 bases at V and 7 bases at J, with 9 bases between. The CDR3 is CAWASGNTIYF. The DNA of the CDR3 is TGTGCCTGGGCCTCGGGGAACACCATATATTTT.

The genes are TRBV27 and TRBJ2-7; tentative D call: TRBD2 (7 bases). The CDR3 consists of 13 residues. CDR1 MNHEY and CDR2 SMNVEV come from the germline V gene (reference sequence). Trimming cost V 4 bases and J 6 bases, with 13 bases left between them. The CDR3 DNA sequence: TGTGCCAGCAGTTACAGGGAGGGTGTCGAGCAGTACTTC. Amino acids: CASSYREGVEQYF.

The CDR3 DNA follows: TGTGCCAGTAGTATGTTAGGATCACCGCAGTTCTTC. It translates to CASSMLGSPQFF. The chain couples TRBV19 to TRBJ2-1; D gene uncertain. The CDR3 spans 12 residues. Deletions cut 3 bases from V and 12 bases from J, with 12 bases between. Germline V gene data show CDR1 as LNHDA and CDR2 as SQIVND (reference sequence).

The chain combines TRBV29-1 with TRBJ1-2; D remains unclear. The V end was cut by 1 base, the J end by 0 bases, with 0 bases between. The germline V gene has CDR1 SQVTM and CDR2 ANQGSEA. The CDR3 is 11 amino acids. In DNA form, the CDR3 reads TGCAGCGTTGAAGCTAACTATGGCTACACCTTC. Translating it yields CSVEANYGYTF.

V and J are TRBV19 and TRBJ2-1; D call uncertain. V lost 3 bases and J 5 bases, leaving 8 bases between the germline ends. The germline V gene has CDR1 LNHDA and CDR2 SQIVND (reference sequence). The CDR3 loop spans 13 amino acids. CDR3: CASSMTPNNEQFF. As DNA, the CDR3 is TGTGCCAGTAGTATGACCCCTAACAATGAGCAGTTCTTC.